A selection of T cell receptor beta chains follows, all from one sample in a study of shared clonotypes between healthy human individuals. Produced via immunoSEQ multiplex PCR; TCRdb's table is partial and in-frame only. The sample contains around 2,000,000 clones, 85% to 95% of which appear only once. The sample consisted of naive CD4+ T cells sorted from blood. The receptor set was obtained from a man aged 18 to 30 in good health. Each CDR3 is given with its conserved first and last residue. Each record gives: D gene, clone size, J gene, V gene, CDR3 protein. A D gene is named only where the DNA matches it firmly. Expanded clones get a size class; other rows say once, few or many, or leave the size out.

TRBD1	.	TRBJ2-5	TRBV28	CASSSTGAWETQYF
.	.	TRBJ1-2	TRBV28	CASSSRSGYGYTF
.	.	TRBJ1-2	TRBV2	CASSWSEGYGYTF
TRBD1	.	TRBJ2-4	TRBV7-8	CASSQRNRGDWNIQYF
.	.	TRBJ2-7	TRBV2	CASSERGSGYNEQYF
.	.	TRBJ1-2	TRBV12-2	CASRSTGDGYGYTF
.	.	TRBJ2-7	TRBV7-2	CASSKAEGYEQYF
.	once	TRBJ1-5	TRBV2	CASSDLTDYQPQHF
.	once	TRBJ2-5	TRBV2	CASLLETQYF
.	.	TRBJ2-1	TRBV10-1	CASSEDRLSYNEQFF
.	.	TRBJ1-4	TRBV2	CASTWTVPAYEKLFF
.	once	TRBJ2-7	TRBV27	CASSQPPREQYF
TRBD2	.	TRBJ2-3	TRBV7-2	CATPVPSGSGWTQYF
.	.	TRBJ1-6	TRBV18	CASKDGLYNSPLHF
.	.	TRBJ1-2	TRBV7-9	CASSLQDSLGKGDYGYTF
.	.	TRBJ1-4	TRBV2	CASGGGATNEKLFF
TRBD1	.	TRBJ2-1	TRBV7-3	CASSSGTGRYNEQFF
.	.	TRBJ2-1	TRBV10-1	CASSGAGPYNEQFF
TRBD1	few	TRBJ1-2	TRBV10-1	CASSDGTGYGYTF
.	.	TRBJ1-6	TRBV9	CASSSRRDNSPLHF
TRBD1	once	TRBJ1-1	TRBV5-1	CASSLVGQAMNTEAFF
.	.	TRBJ2-3	TRBV10-1	CASSDGTVGTDTQYF
TRBD2	.	TRBJ2-1	TRBV9	CASSVGPSGVANEQFF
.	.	TRBJ2-3	TRBV11-3	CASSSSVGGRPDTQYF
.	.	TRBJ2-3	TRBV5-8	CASSLKTVISTQYF
TRBD2	.	TRBJ2-1	TRBV7-6	CASSLERIAGWSYNEQFF
.	.	TRBJ1-6	TRBV30	CAWSLQGNGGNSPLHF